This T cell receptor (beta chain) was found in a study of cytomegalovirus exposure and HLA in healthy donors. As regards this clone: As yet, its antigen is unknown.

Notes on the study in general: TCR beta V- and J-gene trimming was later associated with a missense DCLRE1C variant. A later examination showed that TCR association rates differed by HLA locus, with DRB1 most and HLA-C fewest. Later analysis found that TCR beta chains associated with HLA were more clonally expanded than other, equally common chains.

In the PCR, 60 Vbeta and 13 Jbeta primers were used. Assay: immunoSEQ multiplex PCR; the TCRdb copy retains only in-frame clones and omits some. The table has hundreds of thousands of clones, just over 70% seen once. This TCR came from a female donor in good health and CMV-seronegative. Input material: PBMCs.

In DNA, the CDR3 is TGTGCCAGCAGTTTATTAGGAGCCCGGGGAGATGAGCAGTTCTTC. Translating gives CASSLLGARGDEQFF. The chain has TRBV28 and TRBJ2-1, with D possibly TRBD2 on 5 matching bases. Trimming shortened V by 1 base and J by 8 bases, and 15 bases separated the two germline ends. Germline V gene data show CDR1 as MDHEN and CDR2 as SYDVKM. This CDR3 contains 15 residues. The complete variable domain, with remaining parts taken from reference TRBV28 and TRBJ2-1, reads DVKVTQSSRYLVKRTGEKVFLECVQDMDHENMFWYRQDPGLGLRLIYFSYDVKMKEKGDIPEGYSVSREKKERFSLILESASTNQTSMYLCASSLLGARGDEQFFGPGTRLTVL.